These 32 T cell receptor beta chains were all obtained from the same sample, sequenced in a study of blood T cell repertoires in COVID-19. Method: immunoSEQ multiplex PCR; TCRdb's copy keeps in-frame clones and lacks some. The repertoire holds around 700,000 clones, with 75% to 90% as singletons. Source material: peripheral blood. These receptors were obtained from a woman aged 18-29 years with acute or convalescent COVID-19.

This rearrangement joins TRBV24-1 to TRBJ1-2; 8 bases agree with TRBD1. Unmatched junction bases numbered 6, after V lost 10 bases and J lost 3 bases. This CDR3 is 13 amino acids long. The germline V gene has CDR1 KGHDR and CDR2 SFDVKD. This chain's CDR3 is CATSDRAYYGYTF. For the CDR3, the DNA is TGTGCCACGTCGGACAGGGCATACTATGGCTACACCTTC.

The chain uses TRBV7-9 and TRBJ1-6; TRBD1 matches at 7 bases. The germline CDR1 and CDR2 sequences are SEHNR and FQNEAQ (reference sequence). This CDR3 comprises 14 residues. Losses at the gene ends were 7 bases for V and 7 bases for J; bases not matched to a gene: 7. The CDR3 loop reads CASTSGQSNSPLHF. The CDR3 DNA follows: TGTGCCAGCACCTCGGGACAGAGCAATTCACCCCTCCACTTT.

The V and J genes are TRBV29-1 and TRBJ1-1; D possibly corresponds to TRBD1 (5 bases). The V end lost 0 bases, the J end lost 0 bases, and 20 bases lay between the germline ends. This CDR3 spans 18 amino acids. In germline, CDR1 is SQVTM, CDR2 ANQGSEA. DNA of the CDR3: TGCAGCGTTGAAGATTGGGGTCGGGCGGGGGGAATGAACACTGAAGCTTTCTTT. This codes for CSVEDWGRAGGMNTEAFF. The entire variable domain, with the rest obtained from reference TRBV29-1 and TRBJ1-1, is as follows: SAVISQKPSRDICQRGTSLTIQCQVDSQVTMMFWYRQQPGQSLTLIATANQGSEATYESGFVIDKFPISRPNLTFSTLTVSNMSPEDSSIYLCSVEDWGRAGGMNTEAFFGQGTRLTVV.

CDR3 sequence reads: CASSLAANQPQHF. CDR3 nucleotide sequence: TGTGCCAGCAGCTTGGCGGCCAATCAGCCCCAGCATTTT. The chain uses TRBV7-8 and TRBJ1-5; D is unclear. Trimming cost V 3 bases and J 3 bases, with 6 bases left between them. This CDR3 is 13 amino acids long. The germline gives CDR1 SGHVS, CDR2 FQNEAQ.

This chain connects TRBV5-1 to TRBJ1-2, with D tentatively TRBD1 (6 bases). V lost 0 bases and J lost 8, with 11 bases in between. The CDR3 runs to 13 residues. Germline V gene data show CDR1 as SGHRS and CDR2 as YFSETQ. The CDR3 DNA reads as TGCGCCAGCAGCTTGGTTACAGGGATAGGCTACACCTTC. This encodes CASSLVTGIGYTF.

This clone was seen a single time. The sample holds other DNA sequences that translate to the same CDR3. V and J are TRBV5-1 and TRBJ2-3, with a possible D match to TRBD2 (6 bases). Trimming removed 3 bases from V and 1 base from J, with 12 bases in between. Germline V gene data show CDR1 as SGHRS and CDR2 as YFSETQ. The CDR3 contains 15 residues. The CDR3 DNA reads TGCGCCAGCAGCTGGGGAACGGGGGGCACAGATACGCAGTATTTT. Its translation: CASSWGTGGTDTQYF.

The chain employs TRBV6-5 and TRBJ1-3, with a possible D match to TRBD1 (6 bases). The V and J ends lost 5 bases and 3 bases respectively, with 14 bases between them. The germline CDR1 and CDR2 sequences are MNHEY and SVGAGI. This CDR3 comprises 15 residues. CDR3 coding DNA: TGTGCCAGCAGTCCCAGGGGAAAAGGTGGAAACACCATATATTTT. This codes for CASSPRGKGGNTIYF.

The chain recombines TRBV7-8 with TRBJ1-4; D not certain. Germline CDR1 reads SGHVS; CDR2 reads FQNEAQ. The CDR3 covers 15 residues. Trimming stripped 4 bases from V and 4 bases from J, with 13 bases between. The CDR3 sequence is CASSWNNGLNEKLFF. The CDR3 DNA is TGTGCCAGCAGCTGGAATAACGGACTTAATGAAAAACTGTTTTTT.

The chain uses TRBV12-3 or TRBV12-4 and TRBJ1-1, with a possible D match to TRBD1 (6 bases). The V end lost 5 bases, the J end lost 7 bases, and 11 bases lay between the germline ends. This CDR3 contains 12 residues. CDR3 amino acids: CASSETGLEAFF. The CDR3 bases are TGTGCCAGCAGTGAGACAGGCCTTGAAGCTTTCTTT.

The rearrangement uses TRBV30 and TRBJ1-2; TRBD1 matches 7 bases. This CDR3 has 13 amino acids. Trimming at V came to 3 bases and at J to 8 bases, leaving 9 bases not matched to a gene. From germline, CDR1 is GTSNPN and CDR2 SVGIG (reference sequence). CDR3 nucleotide sequence: TGTGCCTGGAGAGGGGACAGTCAAGAGGGCTACACCTTC. Its translation is CAWRGDSQEGYTF.

The chain has TRBV7-3 and TRBJ2-2; 9 nucleotides agree with TRBD1. The CDR3 sequence is 16 residues long. V shed 3 bases, J shed 1 base, and the junction held 3 bases outside the gene matches. Germline V gives CDR1 SGHTA, CDR2 FQGTGA. The CDR3 DNA reads as TGTGCCAGCAGCTTGACAGGGGGGTGGAACACCGGGGAGCTGTTTTTT. Translated, it gives CASSLTGGWNTGELFF.

The V and J genes are TRBV27 and TRBJ1-5; weak D call: TRBD1 (6 bases). The germline CDR1 and CDR2 sequences are MNHEY and SMNVEV (reference sequence). The CDR3 extends over 14 amino acids. The ends were cut back, 2 bases at V and 6 bases at J, with 11 bases in the middle. For the CDR3, the DNA is TGTGCCAGCAGTTTAGTCAGGGGAGTTCAGCCCCAGCATTTT. As protein: CASSLVRGVQPQHF.

The chain couples TRBV25-1 to TRBJ1-2; D uncertain. This CDR3 comprises 14 residues. The V gene's germline CDR1 is MGHDK and CDR2 SYGVNS. Trimming removed 1 base from V and 6 bases from J, with 12 bases in between. The CDR3 reads CASSESSGVDGYTF. Here the CDR3 DNA reads TGTGCCAGCAGTGAATCGAGCGGCGTAGATGGCTACACCTTC.

The chain is built from TRBV18 and TRBJ1-1; tentatively, D is TRBD1 (6 bases). V lost 3 bases and J lost 1, with 12 bases in between. CDR3 length equals 15 residues. CDR1 KGHSH and CDR2 LQKENI come from the germline V gene. The CDR3 region is CASSPLGHRNTEAFF. The DNA for the CDR3 is TGTGCCAGCTCACCGCTGGGACACCGGAACACTGAAGCTTTCTTT.

Turning to this clone: The identical CDR3 is also encoded by other nucleotide sequences in the sample. This chain links TRBV18 with TRBJ1-4, with 9 bases fitting TRBD1. Per germline, CDR1 KGHSH and CDR2 LQKENI. V lost 3 bases, J lost 7 bases, and 3 bases stayed unmatched. The CDR3 loop spans 14 amino acids. This CDR3 is CASSPGQGGEKLFF. CDR3 DNA sequence: TGTGCCAGCTCACCGGGACAGGGCGGTGAAAAACTGTTTTTT.

The chain links TRBV5-1 to TRBJ1-6; 10 nucleotides line up with TRBD1. V was clipped by 7 bases and J by 7 bases; unmatched bases: 8. The CDR3 has 15 residues. Germline CDR1 reads SGHRS; CDR2 reads YFSETQ. Here the CDR3 DNA reads TGCGCCAGCGGGGTTGTGGGACAGGGGAATTCACCCCTCCACTTT. It codes for CASGVVGQGNSPLHF.

The chain is built from TRBV3-1 (or the pseudogene TRBV3-2) and TRBJ1-5, with 9 bases aligning to TRBD1. Unmatched junction bases numbered 4, after V lost 3 bases and J lost 4 bases. This CDR3 contains 15 residues. The germline CDR1 and CDR2 sequences are LGHDT and YNNKEL (reference sequence). For the CDR3, the DNA is TGTGCCAGCAGCCAGGGGACAGGGTCGAATCAGCCCCAGCATTTT. It translates to CASSQGTGSNQPQHF.

The chain combines TRBV19 with TRBJ2-1; D gene ambiguous. The CDR3 is 12 amino acids. The germline V gene encodes CDR1 LNHDA and CDR2 SQIVND (reference sequence). V lost 2 bases and J 9 bases, leaving 8 bases between the germline ends. The CDR3 DNA reads as TGTGCCAGTAGTATACAGGTGGGTGAGCAGTTCTTC. Amino acid sequence: CASSIQVGEQFF.

The chain employs TRBV24-1 and TRBJ1-1, with D perhaps matching TRBD1 (6 bases). The CDR3 has 12 residues. The V end was cut by 7 bases, the J end by 8 bases, with 13 bases between. Germline-derived CDR1 and CDR2 are KGHDR and SFDVKD. The DNA for the CDR3 is TGTGCCACCAGGGGGCCACAGGGAGAAGCTTTCTTT. It translates to CATRGPQGEAFF.

This clone was counted only a few times. The chain joins TRBV6-6 to TRBJ1-2, with D tentatively TRBD1 (6 bases). CDR3 length: 15 residues. The V end lost 0 bases, the J end lost 10 bases, and 18 bases lay between the germline ends. Looked up from germline, CDR1 is MNHNY and CDR2 is SVGAGI (reference sequence). The CDR3 DNA sequence: TGTGCCAGCAGTTACTCGATATCACAGGGTGGATTCTACACCTTC. Its protein is CASSYSISQGGFYTF.

V gene TRBV7-6 combines with J gene TRBJ2-7, with 7 bases lining up with TRBD2. Germline lookup yields CDR1 SGHVS and CDR2 FNYEAQ. V was pared by 5 bases and J by 4 bases, with 14 bases of the junction left unmatched. CDR3 length: 16 amino acids. CDR3 in DNA: TGTGCCAGCAGCCCCGTGGGAGCGGGACTACTTTACGAGCAGTACTTC. This translates into CASSPVGAGLLYEQYF.

V and J are TRBV18 and TRBJ1-1; 10 bases align to TRBD1. V trimming: 7 bases; J trimming: 3 bases; junction bases outside the gene matches: 5. The CDR3 has 14 residues. The germline gives CDR1 KGHSH, CDR2 LQKENI. CDR3 nucleotides: TGTGCCAGCTTAGACAGGGGGCTACACACTGAAGCTTTCTTT. Its protein product is CASLDRGLHTEAFF.

The rearrangement uses TRBV30 and TRBJ1-2; D is uncertain. V lost 3 bases, J lost 2 bases, and 7 bases lay in between. The CDR3 loop spans 12 amino acids. Per germline, CDR1 GTSNPN and CDR2 SVGIG (reference sequence). DNA for the CDR3: TGTGCCTGGAGAGGAGAGAACTATGGCTACACCTTC. Translated, it gives CAWRGENYGYTF.

In the case of this clone: Other DNA sequences in the same sample also yield this CDR3. The chain links TRBV5-4 to TRBJ1-2, with a tentative D call TRBD1 (5 bases). This CDR3 has 12 amino acids. The V end lost 0 bases, the J end lost 8 bases, and 8 bases lay between the germline ends. Germline V gene lookup returns CDR1 SGHNT and CDR2 YYREEE (reference sequence). CDR3 sequence (DNA): TGTGCCAGCAGCTTGGATACAGGCGGCTACACCTTC. Translation gives CASSLDTGGYTF.

The chain uses TRBV5-1 and TRBJ1-1; D is ambiguous. The V gene lost 2 bases and the J gene lost 5 bases, with 10 bases spanning the gap. CDR3 length: 13 amino acids. Germline CDR1 reads SGHRS; CDR2 reads YFSETQ. This CDR3 reads CASSFGVGTEAFF. CDR3 nucleotides: TGCGCCAGCAGCTTCGGGGTGGGGACTGAAGCTTTCTTT.

The CDR3 DNA is TGTGCCAGCAGCCCAACCCGACAGGGGAGTGTCTCTGGCTACACCTTC. As protein: CASSPTRQGSVSGYTF. The chain has TRBV3-1 (or the pseudogene TRBV3-2) and TRBJ1-2, with 8 bases matching TRBD1. Germline CDR1 LGHDT, CDR2 YNNKEL (reference sequence). The CDR3 is made up of 16 amino acids. With V trimmed by 4 bases and J by 7 bases, 14 bases remained unmatched.

J is TRBJ2-7 and V is TRBV28, with TRBD1 identical over 9 bases. This CDR3 has 14 amino acids. Trimming removed 4 bases from V and 2 bases from J; junction bases left unmatched: 3. Looked up from germline, CDR1 is MDHEN and CDR2 is SYDVKM. The CDR3 DNA is TGTGCCAGCAGTTCGGGGACAGGGCCCTACGAGCAGTACTTC. This gives the protein CASSSGTGPYEQYF. Full variable domain (remainder filled in from reference TRBV28 and TRBJ2-7): DVKVTQSSRYLVKRTGEKVFLECVQDMDHENMFWYRQDPGLGLRLIYFSYDVKMKEKGDIPEGYSVSREKKERFSLILESASTNQTSMYLCASSSGTGPYEQYFGPGTRLTVT.

This chain joins TRBV7-8 and TRBJ1-4; weak D call: TRBD1 (6 bases). V gave up 5 bases and J gave up 5 bases, with 15 bases separating them. CDR3 length: 15 amino acids. Germline loops: CDR1 SGHVS, CDR2 FQNEAQ. This CDR3 is CASSTPGQRNEKLFF. The CDR3 DNA reads TGTGCCAGCAGCACCCCGGGACAACGAAATGAAAAACTGTTTTTT. Variable domain in full (rest from reference TRBV7-8 and TRBJ1-4): GAGVSQSPRYKVAKRGQDVALRCDPISGHVSLFWYQQALGQGPEFLTYFQNEAQLDKSGLPSDRFFAERPEGSVSTLKIQRTQQEDSAVYLCASSTPGQRNEKLFFGSGTQLSVL.

This chain links TRBV6-1 with TRBJ1-3; D remains ambiguous. This CDR3 spans 16 amino acids. Trimming left V 3 bases short and J 0 bases short, with 12 bases between. CDR1 and CDR2 from the germline V gene are MNHNS and SASEGT. The CDR3 DNA is TGTGCCAGCAGTGAGGGGAGACTCAGCTCTGGAAACACCATATATTTT. It encodes CASSEGRLSSGNTIYF.

The chain employs TRBV7-3 and TRBJ2-1; D is perhaps TRBD1 (6 bases). Germline CDR1 SGHTA, CDR2 FQGTGA. V was cut by 1 base and J by 0 bases, with 10 bases left in between. The CDR3 covers 16 residues. CDR3 bases: TGTGCCAGCAGCTTAAGAGCCAGGGGCTCCTACAATGAGCAGTTCTTC. Its translation is CASSLRARGSYNEQFF.

This clone came up once. The chain employs TRBV11-3 and TRBJ2-3; TRBD1 might be the D (6 bases). Trimming shortened V by 1 base and J by 6 bases, and 8 bases separated the two germline ends. Germline loops: CDR1 SGHNT, CDR2 YENEEA. CDR3 length: 13 amino acids. CDR3 nucleotide sequence: TGTGCCAGCAGCTTAGCAGGGGCCGATACGCAGTATTTT. As protein: CASSLAGADTQYF. The full variable domain, rest sourced from reference TRBV11-3 and TRBJ2-3, is EAGVVQSPRYKIIEKKQPVAFWCNPISGHNTLYWYLQNLGQGPELLIRYENEEAVDDSQLPKDRFSAERLKGVDSTLKIQPAELGDSAVYLCASSLAGADTQYFGPGTRLTVL.

The CDR3 nucleotides are TGTGCCAGCAGCTTAGGAGGAACCGGAAAACTGTTTTTT. It translates to CASSLGGTGKLFF. The chain links TRBV7-2 to TRBJ1-4; D is uncertain. Trimming took off 1 base at V and 10 bases at J, with 10 bases between the two ends. CDR3 size: 13 residues. Germline V CDR1 and CDR2: SGHTA, FQGNSA. Full variable domain (remainder filled in from reference TRBV7-2 and TRBJ1-4): GAGVSQSPSNKVTEKGKDVELRCDPISGHTALYWYRQSLGQGLEFLIYFQGNSAPDKSGLPSDRFSAERTGGSVSTLTIQRTQQEDSAVYLCASSLGGTGKLFFGSGTQLSVL.